This is a list of T cell receptor beta chains from one sample in a study of shared T cell receptors in the human thymus. Produced via immunoSEQ multiplex PCR; TCRdb's table is partial and in-frame only. The profile shows about 380,000 clones, around 93% of them singletons. Sequenced input: thymocytes. All receptors derive from a human donor. Each CDR3 is given with its conserved first and last residue. The D gene is left open where the match is weak. Size tells how often a clone was seen (once, few, many) or the class of an expanded clone, and some rows leave it out.

j_gene | d_gene | v_gene | abundance | CDR3nt | CDR3aa
TRBJ2-2 | TRBD1 | TRBV29-1 | NA | TGCAGCGTTGAAGAGACAGGGAACTTCACCGGGGAGCTGTTTTTT | CSVEETGNFTGELFF
TRBJ1-1 | NA | TRBV7-3 | NA | TGTGCCAGCAGCCAAATACAGAACACTGAAGCTTTCTTT | CASSQIQNTEAFF
TRBJ2-1 | NA | TRBV30 | NA | TGTGCCTGGATTGGGGAATTCAATGAGCAGTTCTTC | CAWIGEFNEQFF
TRBJ2-1 | TRBD2 | TRBV7-6 | NA | TGTGCCAGCAGGCACTTCCCTTTACACTTAGCGGGAGTGACCTACAATGAGCAGTTCTTC | CASRHFPLHLAGVTYNEQFF
TRBJ2-1 | NA | TRBV10-1 | NA | TGCGCCAGCAGTGAGTCGGGGACGACGTACAATGAGCAGTTCTTC | CASSESGTTYNEQFF
TRBJ2-1 | NA | TRBV6-4 | NA | TGTGCCAGCAGTGAGTTCCATTTTGGCAATGAGCAGTTCTTC | CASSEFHFGNEQFF
TRBJ1-1 | NA | TRBV9 | NA | TGTGCCAGCAGCGCCGACCTATCGGGCCCTGAAGCTTTCTTT | CASSADLSGPEAFF
TRBJ2-2 | NA | TRBV7-8 | NA | TGTGCCAGCAGCTTTCACCCCGGGCCAACGAGGGTGGCTAGCCCTCACACCGGGGAGCTGTTTTTT | CASSFHPGPTRVASPHTGELFF
TRBJ2-1 | TRBD2 | TRBV7-8 | once | TGTGCCAGCAGCACGATAGCGGGAGTCGCTTCCGATGAGCAGTTCTTC | CASSTIAGVASDEQFF
TRBJ2-7 | TRBD1 | TRBV4-1 | NA | TGCGCCAGCAGACAGGGGGGAACCTACGAGCAGTACTTC | CASRQGGTYEQYF
TRBJ2-1 | NA | TRBV11-3 | NA | TGTGCCAGTAAGGTAGTGCGCTCCTACAATGAGCAGTTCTTC | CASKVVRSYNEQFF
TRBJ2-2 | TRBD2 | TRBV11-2 | NA | TGTGCCAGCAGCTCCGTGTCTAGCGGTGGGACCGGGGAGCTGTTTTTT | CASSSVSSGGTGELFF
TRBJ1-1 | NA | TRBV29-1 | NA | TGCAGCGTTGGATCACTAAGAACTGAAGCTTTCTTT | CSVGSLRTEAFF
TRBJ2-3 | TRBD1 | TRBV15 | NA | TGTGCCACCAGCGTCGGACAGGGGGCTTTAGATACGCAGTATTTT | CATSVGQGALDTQYF
TRBJ2-7 | TRBD2 | TRBV19 | NA | TGTGCCAGTAGTATTGGGCTAGCGGGGGCCTACGAGCAGTACTTC | CASSIGLAGAYEQYF
TRBJ2-7 | TRBD1 | TRBV25-1 | NA | TGTGCCAGCAGCCGGGACAGGGGTTTGGGGGCCTGGTCCTACGAGCAGTACTTC | CASSRDRGLGAWSYEQYF
TRBJ2-2 | TRBD1 | TRBV14 | NA | TGTGCCAGCAGCCAAACCCTCCGGGACAGATGGACCGGGGAGCTGTTTTTT | CASSQTLRDRWTGELFF
TRBJ2-1 | NA | TRBV27 | once | TGTGCCAGCAGTCCTCTAGCCAAAATCTACAATGAGCAGTTCTTC | CASSPLAKIYNEQFF
TRBJ2-6 | NA | TRBV10-3 | NA | TGTGCCACCTTAGGTTCTAGCGAGAGCTCTGGGGCCAACGTCCTGACTTTC | CATLGSSESSGANVLTF
TRBJ2-7 | NA | TRBV27 | NA | TGTGCCAGCAGTTTAAATAGACGTCGGGGCGGGGAGCAGTACTTC | CASSLNRRRGGEQYF
TRBJ1-1 | TRBD1 | TRBV28 | NA | TGTGCCAGCAGTTTACGTGACCTAAGGGGGCTGGTTGAAGCTTTCTTT | CASSLRDLRGLVEAFF
TRBJ2-7 | TRBD2 | TRBV27 | once | TGTGCCAGCAGTTCGACTAGCGTCAAAGCCTACGAGCAGTACTTC | CASSSTSVKAYEQYF
TRBJ1-1 | NA | TRBV4-1 | NA | TGCGCCAGCAGCCAAGATCGGCAGGGGAGTTTGGACACTGAAGCTTTCTTT | CASSQDRQGSLDTEAFF
TRBJ2-7 | NA | TRBV5-6 | NA | TGTGCCAGCAGCAGAACCCCCAGACTAGTAATATACGAGCAGTACTTC | CASSRTPRLVIYEQYF
TRBJ1-2 | NA | TRBV15 | once | TGTGCCACCAGCAGAGATTTTCGGGGGCGCGTATTGGGCTACACCTTC | CATSRDFRGRVLGYTF
TRBJ1-1 | NA | TRBV9 | NA | TGTGCCAGCAGCCCCCTCGGTGACACTGAAGCTTTCTTT | CASSPLGDTEAFF
TRBJ1-1 | TRBD1 | TRBV27 | NA | TGTGCCAGCAGTCCCAGGGGGGGAAACACTGAAGCTTTCTTT | CASSPRGGNTEAFF
TRBJ2-1 | TRBD2 | TRBV5-6 | NA | TGTGCCAGCAGCCTCGACACCCTAGCGGGAGCAAGAAATGAGCAGTTCTTC | CASSLDTLAGARNEQFF
TRBJ2-7 | TRBD2 | TRBV5-1 | NA | TGCGCCAGCAGCTCCGGACTAGCGGGAACCTACGAGCAGTACTTC | CASSSGLAGTYEQYF
TRBJ2-2 | TRBD1 | TRBV4-3 | NA | TGCGCCAGCAGCCAGAACAGGGGGACCGGGGAGCTGTTTTTT | CASSQNRGTGELFF
TRBJ2-7 | TRBD1 | TRBV5-1 | NA | TGCGCCAGCAGCTCCCACCGGGACAGAGCCTACGAGCAGTACTTC | CASSSHRDRAYEQYF
TRBJ1-1 | NA | TRBV6-4 | NA | TGTGCCAGCAGTTGGACAGCTATGAACACTGAAGCTTTCTTT | CASSWTAMNTEAFF
TRBJ2-3 | NA | TRBV27 | NA | TGTGCCAGCAGTGTTCTAGCCCTTGATACGCAGTATTTT | CASSVLALDTQYF
TRBJ1-5 | NA | TRBV19 | NA | TGTGCCAGTAGTATGTTGGATAGCAATCAGCCCCAGCATTTT | CASSMLDSNQPQHF
TRBJ2-1 | NA | TRBV4-2 | once | TGTGCCAGCAGCCAACTCGGGGCCTACAATGAGCAGTTCTTC | CASSQLGAYNEQFF
TRBJ1-2 | NA | TRBV4-2 | NA | TGTGCCAGCAGCCAAGATTATTGGGTCAGAGAGAACTATGGCTACACCTTC | CASSQDYWVRENYGYTF
TRBJ2-7 | TRBD2 | TRBV5-6 | NA | TGTGCCAGCAGCTTGGGGGAGGGGACCCGCCTCCACCACGAGCAGTACTTC | CASSLGEGTRLHHEQYF
TRBJ2-3 | TRBD2 | TRBV9 | NA | TGTGCCAGCAGCGTAGAAAAAATAGCGGGAGTCCCAGATACGCAGTATTTT | CASSVEKIAGVPDTQYF
TRBJ2-7 | TRBD2 | TRBV2 | few | TGTGCCAGCATGGCGGGAGGGTCCTCCTACGAGCAGTACTTC | CASMAGGSSYEQYF
TRBJ1-2 | NA | TRBV27 | NA | TGTGCCAGCAGTTTACGTATCAGGGACTATGGCTACACCTTC | CASSLRIRDYGYTF
TRBJ2-3 | TRBD2 | TRBV19 | NA | TGTGCCAGTAGCCTAGAGCCCGGACTAGCGGGAGTGTTCCCAGATACGCAGTATTTT | CASSLEPGLAGVFPDTQYF
TRBJ1-4 | NA | TRBV19 | NA | TGTGCCAGTAGTGGAATATCGAATGAAAAACTGTTTTTT | CASSGISNEKLFF
TRBJ1-4 | NA | TRBV29-1 | NA | TGCAGCGTTGAAGACGGTAGGGAGCGGACTAATGAAAAACTGTTTTTT | CSVEDGRERTNEKLFF
TRBJ2-1 | NA | TRBV28 | NA | TGTGCCAGCAGCCCTACGGAGCGCTACAATGAGCAGTTCTTC | CASSPTERYNEQFF
TRBJ1-3 | NA | TRBV4-1 | NA | TGCGCCAGCAGCCAACGAGCGGATAACGTGGGGGCGCCCAGTTTT | CASSQRADNVGAPSF
TRBJ2-1 | NA | TRBV28 | NA | TGTGCCAGCAGTTTTCGAGCGAACCTCTCCTACAATGAGCAGTTCTTC | CASSFRANLSYNEQFF
TRBJ2-6 | NA | TRBV6-1 | once | TGTGCCAGCGGGGGACGGTGGCAGTCCAACGTCCTGACTTTC | CASGGRWQSNVLTF
TRBJ2-3 | TRBD2 | TRBV10-3 | NA | TGTGCCATCAGTGAAGGACTAGCGTCTGATACGCAGTATTTT | CAISEGLASDTQYF
TRBJ2-7 | TRBD2 | TRBV11-2 | NA | TGTGCCAGCAGCTTAGTTTCTAGCGGGGCCTTCCGGACTTACGAGCAGTACTTC | CASSLVSSGAFRTYEQYF
TRBJ2-7 | NA | TRBV11-2 | NA | TGTGCCAGCAGCTTGGTGCGAGGGCCAAGGGACGAGCAGTACTTC | CASSLVRGPRDEQYF
TRBJ1-1 | NA | TRBV7-2 | NA | TGTGCCAGCAGCTTAGATCCTGGCGGCTATCAAGGGACTGAAGCTTTCTTT | CASSLDPGGYQGTEAFF
TRBJ2-7 | NA | TRBV15 | NA | TGTGCCACCAGCAGAGTCGGGGCAGCCTCTTTGAACGAGCAGTACTTC | CATSRVGAASLNEQYF
TRBJ2-5 | NA | TRBV9 | NA | TGTGCCAGCGGACAGTTCCAAGAGACCCAGTACTTC | CASGQFQETQYF
TRBJ2-1 | NA | TRBV4-2 | NA | TGTGCCAGCAGCCCCCCAGGTGTACACTCCTACAATGAGCAGTTCTTC | CASSPPGVHSYNEQFF
TRBJ1-2 | NA | TRBV28 | NA | TGTGCCAGCAGTTTGATGGGAACCCCGGAGAGGGGCTACACCTTC | CASSLMGTPERGYTF
TRBJ2-4 | NA | TRBV9 | once | TGTGCCAGCAGCGTAGGGGACAATTTAGCCAAAAACATTCAGTACTTC | CASSVGDNLAKNIQYF
TRBJ1-3 | NA | TRBV6-1 | NA | TGTGCCAGCAGTGATGGGTATAGCTCTGGAAACACCATATATTTT | CASSDGYSSGNTIYF